Listed here are 21 T cell receptor beta chains from one sample, sequenced in a study of a mutant IDH1 vaccine in newly diagnosed glioma. The method was immunoSEQ multiplex PCR; TCRdb's version includes in-frame clones alone and lacks a portion of them. Among 50,000 to 85,000 clones listed, approximately 84% were seen once. Time point specified: week 23, last vaccination. Alongside topical imiquimod, each dose of vaccine comprised 300 ug of mutant IDH1 20-mer peptide. Antigens for these TCRs are unknown. Sequenced material: PBMCs, taken from a glioma patient whose treatment included an IDH1 peptide vaccine. All receptors derive from a man aged 18 to 29 with glioma.

The chain recombines TRBV6-1 with TRBJ2-6; the match to TRBD1 covers 7 bases. This CDR3 is 15 amino acids long. CDR1 and CDR2 from the germline V gene are MNHNS and SASEGT. With V trimmed by 2 bases and J by 4 bases, 2 bases remained unmatched. CDR3 amino acids: CASSETGDGANVLTF. CDR3 sequence (DNA): TGTGCCAGCAGTGAAACAGGGGACGGGGCCAACGTCCTGACTTTC.

The chain carries TRBV28 and TRBJ2-7; 8 bases are shared with TRBD2. This CDR3 contains 18 residues. The J segment lost 2 bases and the V segment lost 1 base, leaving 13 bases of the junction unmatched. The V gene's germline CDR1 is MDHEN and CDR2 SYDVKM. In DNA form, the CDR3 reads TGTGCCAGCAGTTTATCCCCTTTCGAGCGGGAGTTTGCCTACGAGCAGTACTTC. As protein: CASSLSPFEREFAYEQYF. The full variable domain, completed using reference TRBV28 and TRBJ2-7, is DVKVTQSSRYLVKRTGEKVFLECVQDMDHENMFWYRQDPGLGLRLIYFSYDVKMKEKGDIPEGYSVSREKKERFSLILESASTNQTSMYLCASSLSPFEREFAYEQYFGPGTRLTVT.

The J gene is TRBJ2-2, the V gene TRBV4-2; D might be TRBD2 (5 bases). The CDR3 sequence is 18 residues long. V lost 0 bases and J lost 2, with 16 bases in between. Germline loops: CDR1 LGHNA, CDR2 YNFKEQ. For the CDR3, the DNA is TGTGCCAGCAGCCAAGATTTGCCAGGAGGAGATAACACCGGGGAGCTGTTTTTT. Residues: CASSQDLPGGDNTGELFF.

The J gene is TRBJ1-6, the V gene TRBV4-3; TRBD1 is a possible D gene (5 bases). CDR3 length equals 18 residues. V shed 0 bases and J shed 3 bases, with 15 bases lying between them. Germline-derived CDR1 and CDR2 are LGHNA and YSLEER. The CDR3 region is CASSQDVPGGDYNSPLHF. The CDR3 DNA reads TGCGCCAGCAGCCAAGATGTCCCGGGGGGGGACTATAATTCACCCCTCCACTTT.

J is TRBJ1-2 and V is TRBV27; TRBD1 agrees at 8 bases. The CDR3 contains 17 residues. The J segment lost 1 base and the V segment lost 6 bases, leaving 13 bases of the junction unmatched. CDR1 and CDR2 from the germline V gene are MNHEY and SMNVEV (reference sequence). The CDR3: CASSRNGGQANNYGYTF. CDR3 sequence (DNA): TGTGCCAGCAGCCGCAATGGGGGACAGGCCAATAACTATGGCTACACCTTC.

The genes are TRBV7-2 and TRBJ2-2; D is possibly TRBD2 (5 bases). The CDR3 covers 14 residues. The germline gives CDR1 SGHTA, CDR2 FQGNSA. V dropped 6 bases and J dropped 3 bases, with 11 bases sitting between them. CDR3: CASSRGYDTGELFF. The CDR3, as DNA: TGTGCCAGCAGTCGCGGGTATGACACCGGGGAGCTGTTTTTT.

The rearrangement joins TRBV7-9 to TRBJ2-3; D is uncertain. This CDR3 is built from 15 residues. Germline V gives CDR1 SEHNR, CDR2 FQNEAQ (reference sequence). Trimming left V 5 bases short and J 1 base short, with 13 bases between. The CDR3 bases are TGTGCCAGCAGCCCCCCATTTTTAGGCACAGATACGCAGTATTTT. Translation gives CASSPPFLGTDTQYF.

The genes are TRBV6-1 and TRBJ1-1; possibly TRBD1 for D (5 bases). Germline V gives CDR1 MNHNS, CDR2 SASEGT. V was pared by 5 bases and J by 1 base, with 14 bases between. The CDR3 contains 15 residues. This CDR3 is CASSSRRQTNTEAFF. The CDR3 nucleotides read TGTGCCAGCAGTTCTCGCCGACAGACGAACACTGAAGCTTTCTTT.

V usage is TRBV19 and J usage is TRBJ1-1, with D unresolved. The V and J ends lost 3 bases and 1 base respectively, with 15 bases between them. The CDR3 has 16 amino acids. The germline CDR1 and CDR2 sequences are LNHDA and SQIVND (reference sequence). Here the CDR3 DNA reads TGTGCCAGTAGTATCCCCAACACCGGCGGGAACACTGAAGCTTTCTTT. It translates to CASSIPNTGGNTEAFF.

The chain joins TRBV6-1 to TRBJ1-6; TRBD1 is a possible D gene (5 bases). CDR1 and CDR2 from the germline V gene are MNHNS and SASEGT. V was shortened by 7 bases and J by 3 bases, with 10 bases between the two germline ends. CDR3 length: 14 residues. Here the CDR3 reads CASKTVNYNSPLHF. DNA for the CDR3: TGTGCCAGCAAGACAGTCAACTATAATTCACCCCTCCACTTT.

V and J are TRBV29-1 and TRBJ2-3; D not certain. The CDR3 has 13 residues. Germline V lookup: CDR1 SQVTM, CDR2 ANQGSEA. CDR3 nucleotides: TGCACCCGGAACAGCTTATTCACAGATACGCAGTATTTT. Encoded protein: CTRNSLFTDTQYF.

The J gene is TRBJ2-2, the V gene TRBV9, with D possibly being TRBD1 (6 bases). CDR1 and CDR2 from the germline V gene are SGDLS and YYNGEE. CDR3 length: 13 residues. V was pared by 7 bases and J by 8 bases, with 15 bases between. The CDR3 bases are TGTGCCAGCCAGGGGATAGGGGGAGGGGAGCTGTTTTTT. It is translated as CASQGIGGGELFF.

The chain is built from TRBV30 and TRBJ2-5; TRBD1 matches 11 bases. CDR3 length: 16 residues. V dropped 2 bases and J dropped 2; count of bases not matched to a gene: 7. From germline, CDR1 is GTSNPN and CDR2 SVGIG (reference sequence). CDR3 sequence reads: CAWSFRDRGFQETQYF. The CDR3 DNA reads TGTGCCTGGAGTTTCCGGGACAGGGGGTTTCAAGAGACCCAGTACTTC.

The rearrangement links TRBV4-3 to TRBJ1-2; TRBD1 matches 10 bases. Germline CDR1 and CDR2: LGHNA and YSLEER. The V gene end was trimmed by 3 bases and the J gene end by 5 bases; junction bases not matched to a gene: 15. The CDR3 sequence is 18 residues long. CDR3 loop: CASSHHRDRGLVFYGYTF. The CDR3, as DNA: TGCGCCAGCAGCCACCACCGGGACAGGGGATTAGTTTTTTATGGCTACACCTTC.

This chain links TRBV6-5 with TRBJ2-7; D gene ambiguous. With 6 bases removed from V and 3 bases from J, the gap between germline ends came to 12 bases. The germline V gene has CDR1 MNHEY and CDR2 SVGAGI. The length of the CDR3 is 13 residues. This chain's CDR3 is CASSDLPFYEQYF. The CDR3 region has the DNA TGTGCCAGCAGCGACCTACCTTTCTACGAGCAGTACTTC.

The chain couples TRBV27 to TRBJ1-1; TRBD1 might be the D (5 bases). The V gene lost 6 bases and the J gene lost 2 bases, with 13 bases spanning the gap. The germline CDR1 and CDR2 sequences are MNHEY and SMNVEV (reference sequence). The CDR3 runs 14 residues. As DNA, the CDR3 is TGTGCCAGCAGCCCCCGGGGCGCCAACACTGAAGCTTTCTTT. Its protein is CASSPRGANTEAFF.

On this clone: Other nucleotide sequences from this sample produce the same CDR3. The V call is TRBV10-3, the J call TRBJ1-3; TRBD1 is a possible D gene (6 bases). Trimming pared 6 bases from V and 0 bases from J, leaving 6 bases between. The CDR3 runs 13 residues. From germline, CDR1 is ENHRY and CDR2 SYGVKD. The CDR3 is CAIRDSSGNTIYF. The CDR3, as DNA: TGTGCCATCAGGGACAGCTCTGGAAACACCATATATTTT.

This chain links TRBV27 with TRBJ1-5; D may be TRBD1 (6 bases). The V end lost 5 bases, the J end lost 0 bases, and 14 bases lay between the germline ends. Germline values: CDR1 MNHEY, CDR2 SMNVEV (reference sequence). The CDR3 runs 16 residues. CDR3 nucleotides: TGTGCCAGCAGTCCCGGACAGATATATAGCAATCAGCCCCAGCATTTT. It codes for CASSPGQIYSNQPQHF.

The CDR3 bases are TGTGCCAGCAGGCGACAGAGTTCTAGCACAGATACGCAGTATTTT. Translated, it gives CASRRQSSSTDTQYF. The rearrangement joins TRBV6-5 to TRBJ2-3; tentatively, D is TRBD1 (5 bases). This CDR3 is built from 15 residues. Trimming shortened V by 6 bases and J by 0 bases, and 13 bases separated the two germline ends. The germline V gene encodes CDR1 MNHEY and CDR2 SVGAGI.

The chain uses TRBV23-1 and TRBJ1-5, with D perhaps TRBD1 (6 bases). TRBV23-1 is flagged as an ORF with uncertain function. The CDR3 spans 15 residues. V was trimmed by 6 bases and J by 6 bases, leaving 18 bases between them. In DNA form, the CDR3 reads TGCGCCAGCAGCCCACCCGGACAGTCTGTTCAGCCCCAGCATTTT. This codes for CASSPPGQSVQPQHF.

The CDR3 region has the DNA TGTGCCAGTATAGGAGATTTCCGGGGCTACACCTTC. It translates to CASIGDFRGYTF. The J gene is TRBJ1-2, the V gene TRBV19, with D unresolved. The CDR3 consists of 12 residues. Trimming cost V 7 bases and J 8 bases, with 14 bases left between them. Per the germline V gene, CDR1 is LNHDA and CDR2 is SQIVND (reference sequence).